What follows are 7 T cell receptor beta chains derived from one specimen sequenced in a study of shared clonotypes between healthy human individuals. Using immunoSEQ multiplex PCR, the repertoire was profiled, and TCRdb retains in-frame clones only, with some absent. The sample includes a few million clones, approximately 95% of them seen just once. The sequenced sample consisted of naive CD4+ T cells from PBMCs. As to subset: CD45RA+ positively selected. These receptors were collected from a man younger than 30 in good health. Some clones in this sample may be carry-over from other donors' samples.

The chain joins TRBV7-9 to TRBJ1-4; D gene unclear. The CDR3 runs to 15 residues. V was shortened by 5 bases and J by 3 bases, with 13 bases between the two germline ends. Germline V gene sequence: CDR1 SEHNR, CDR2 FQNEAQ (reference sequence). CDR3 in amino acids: CASSLGLGPNEKLFF. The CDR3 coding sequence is TGTGCCAGCAGCCTAGGGTTAGGACCTAATGAAAAACTGTTTTTT. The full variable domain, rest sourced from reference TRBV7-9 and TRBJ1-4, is DTGVSQNPRHKITKRGQNVTFRCDPISEHNRLYWYRQTLGQGPEFLTYFQNEAQLEKSRLLSDRFSAERPKGSFSTLEIQRTEQGDSAMYLCASSLGLGPNEKLFFGSGTQLSVL.

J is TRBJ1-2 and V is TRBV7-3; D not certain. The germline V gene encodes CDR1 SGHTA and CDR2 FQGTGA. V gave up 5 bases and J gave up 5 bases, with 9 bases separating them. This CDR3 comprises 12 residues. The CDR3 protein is CASSPWLYGYTF. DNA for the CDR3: TGTGCCAGCAGCCCCTGGCTATATGGCTACACCTTC.

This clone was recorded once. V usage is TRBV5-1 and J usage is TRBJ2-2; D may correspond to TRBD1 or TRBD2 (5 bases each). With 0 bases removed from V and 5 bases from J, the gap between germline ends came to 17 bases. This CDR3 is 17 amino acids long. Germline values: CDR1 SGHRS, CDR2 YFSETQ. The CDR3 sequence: CASSLAMGVVVTGELFF. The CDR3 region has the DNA TGCGCCAGCAGCTTGGCCATGGGGGTCGTGGTGACCGGGGAGCTGTTTTTT.

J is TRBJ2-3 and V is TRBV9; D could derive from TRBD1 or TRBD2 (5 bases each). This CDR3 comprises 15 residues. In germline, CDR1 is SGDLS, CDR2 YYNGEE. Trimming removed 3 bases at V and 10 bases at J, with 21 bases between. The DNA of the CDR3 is TGTGCCAGCAGCGAGTCAGGGACCGAAACTTTATCGCAGTATTTT. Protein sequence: CASSESGTETLSQYF.

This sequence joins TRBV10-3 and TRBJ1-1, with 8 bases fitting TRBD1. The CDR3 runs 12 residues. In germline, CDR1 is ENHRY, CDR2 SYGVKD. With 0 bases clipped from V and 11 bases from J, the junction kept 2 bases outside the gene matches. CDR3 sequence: CAISESTGVAFF. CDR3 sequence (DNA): TGTGCCATCAGTGAGTCGACAGGGGTCGCTTTCTTT.

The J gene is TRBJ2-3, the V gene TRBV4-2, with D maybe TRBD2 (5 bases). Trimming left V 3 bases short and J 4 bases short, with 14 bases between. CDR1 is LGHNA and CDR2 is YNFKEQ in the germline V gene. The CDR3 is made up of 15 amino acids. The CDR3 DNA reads TGTGCCAGCAGCCACCTACTAGAACGCGCAGATACGCAGTATTTT. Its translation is CASSHLLERADTQYF.

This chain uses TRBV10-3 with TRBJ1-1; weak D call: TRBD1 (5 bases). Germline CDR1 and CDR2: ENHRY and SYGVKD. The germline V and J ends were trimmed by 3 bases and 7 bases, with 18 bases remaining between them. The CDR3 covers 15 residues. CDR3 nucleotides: TGTGCCATCAGTGAAATCCCCCGAGGGGAGGGTGAAGCTTTCTTT. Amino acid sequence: CAISEIPRGEGEAFF.